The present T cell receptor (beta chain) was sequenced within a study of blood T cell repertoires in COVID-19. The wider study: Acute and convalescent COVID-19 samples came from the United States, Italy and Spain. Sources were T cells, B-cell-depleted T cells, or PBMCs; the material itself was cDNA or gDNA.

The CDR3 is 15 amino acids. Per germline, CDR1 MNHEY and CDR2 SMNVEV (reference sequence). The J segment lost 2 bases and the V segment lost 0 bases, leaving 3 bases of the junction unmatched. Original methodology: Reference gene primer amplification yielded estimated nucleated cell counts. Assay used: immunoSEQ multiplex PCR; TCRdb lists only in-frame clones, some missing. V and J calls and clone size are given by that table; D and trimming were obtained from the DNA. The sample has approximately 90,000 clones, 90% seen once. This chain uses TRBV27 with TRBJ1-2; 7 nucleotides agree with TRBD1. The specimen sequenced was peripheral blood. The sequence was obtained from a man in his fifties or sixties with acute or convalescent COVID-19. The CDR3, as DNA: TGTGCCAGCAGTTTATCCGGACAGGTGAACTATGGCTACACCTTC. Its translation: CASSLSGQVNYGYTF.